The 26 T cell receptor beta chains below all came from one sample that was sequenced in a study of T cells in Graves' hyperthyroidism and ophthalmopathy. From RNA transcripts, TCR beta CDR3 regions were amplified. Initially, a first-round RT-PCR of the TCR CDR3 employed the HTBI primer set. TCRdb re-analysed the multiplex PCR reads in MiXCR, keeping a single row per CDR3 protein. The sample yields about 350,000 distinct CDR3 sequences, approximately 18% seen once. The sequenced sample was blood. The receptor source for this set is a woman aged 40 to 50 with Graves' ophthalmopathy.

This clonotype has ten or more counts. This sequence joins TRBV12-3 or TRBV12-4 and TRBJ2-7, with 7 bases identical to TRBD2. After removal of 3 bases from V and 3 bases from J, the junction contained 8 bases not matched to a gene. This CDR3 is 15 amino acids long. The CDR3 bases are TGTGCCAGCAGTTTTCTCGGGGGGTCGGACTACGAGCAGTACTTC. Its protein product is CASSFLGGSDYEQYF.

This clonotype was observed at least ten times. This chain connects TRBV12-3 or TRBV12-4 to TRBJ1-1, with D perhaps matching TRBD1 (6 bases). This CDR3 has 18 residues. V shed 0 bases and J shed 4 bases, with 21 bases lying between them. The CDR3 sequence is CASSLARKGGSVGTEAFF. The CDR3, as DNA: TGTGCCAGCAGTTTAGCGCGGAAAGGGGGGTCGGTGGGCACTGAAGCTTTCTTT.

The genes are TRBV19 and TRBJ1-5, with 7 nucleotides matching TRBD1. There are 15 residues in the CDR3. V was pared by 8 bases and J by 4 bases, with 11 bases of the junction left unmatched. Germline CDR1 reads LNHDA; CDR2 reads SQIVND (reference sequence). The CDR3 coding sequence is TGTGCCAGTGGGGGGGCCGGGACAGCGAATCAGCCCCAGCATTTT. The encoded protein is CASGGAGTANQPQHF. The variable domain in full, with the rest retrieved from reference TRBV19 and TRBJ1-5, is DGGITQSPKYLFRKEGQNVTLSCEQNLNHDAMYWYRQDPGQGLRLIYYSQIVNDFQKGDIAEGYSVSREKKESFPLTVTSAQKNPTAFYLCASGGAGTANQPQHFGDGTRLSIL.

This clonotype has ten or more counts. The chain has TRBV20-1 and TRBJ2-7, with D perhaps TRBD1 (6 bases). Trimming took 3 bases from V and 6 from J, leaving 12 bases between them. The CDR3 consists of 12 residues. Germline V CDR1 and CDR2: DFQATT, SNEGSKA (reference sequence). CDR3 residues: CSASTSGAEQYF. The CDR3 DNA reads TGCAGTGCTAGTACCTCAGGGGCCGAGCAGTACTTC.

This clonotype was recorded many times. This sequence joins TRBV12-3 or TRBV12-4 and TRBJ1-2; tentative D call: TRBD1 (5 bases). CDR3 length: 13 residues. Trimming removed 5 bases at V and 4 bases at J, with 11 bases between. The chain's CDR3 is CASSPGRVYGYTF. DNA of the CDR3: TGTGCCAGCAGTCCCGGCAGGGTCTATGGCTACACCTTC.

This clonotype appeared many times. The genes are TRBV2 and TRBJ2-5; 8 bases line up with TRBD2. V was clipped by 7 bases and J by 5 bases; unmatched bases: 15. The germline gives CDR1 SNHLY, CDR2 FYNNEI. This CDR3 spans 16 amino acids. The CDR3 DNA reads TGTGCCAGCATACTTCCGGGACTAGGGATAATTGAGACCCAGTACTTC. Residues: CASILPGLGIIETQYF.

This clonotype was seen ten or more times. The chain recombines TRBV7-2 with TRBJ2-2; no clear D. The V gene's germline CDR1 is SGHTA and CDR2 FQGNSA. The CDR3 runs to 16 residues. V was pared by 1 base and J by 6 bases, with 15 bases between. CDR3 protein: CASSLVRSIPSGELFF. The CDR3 DNA sequence: TGTGCCAGCAGCTTAGTGCGTAGCATACCTTCCGGGGAGCTGTTTTTT.

In nucleotides, the CDR3 is TGTGCCAGCAGTGCCACAGGACAGTCCTACGAGCAGTACTTC. This encodes CASSATGQSYEQYF. This rearrangement joins TRBV12-3 or TRBV12-4 to TRBJ2-7, with a tentative D call TRBD1 (6 bases). The CDR3 consists of 14 residues. Trimming cost V 5 bases and J 1 base, with 12 bases left between them.

This clonotype was observed at least ten times. V usage is TRBV28 and J usage is TRBJ1-5; 9 bases are shared with TRBD1. The trim removed 6 bases at V and 5 bases at J, leaving 11 bases unmatched. This CDR3 is 16 amino acids long. The germline V gene has CDR1 MDHEN and CDR2 SYDVKM. CDR3 sequence reads: CASSDRTGAADQPQHF. In DNA, the CDR3 is TGTGCCAGCAGCGACAGGACAGGGGCGGCCGATCAGCCCCAGCATTTT.

This clonotype has at least ten counts. This sequence joins TRBV7-3 and TRBJ2-4; perhaps D is TRBD1 or TRBD2 (5 bases each). The CDR3 runs 13 residues. Trimming pared 6 bases from V and 12 bases from J, leaving 18 bases between. Germline V gene data show CDR1 as SGHTA and CDR2 as FQGTGA. The CDR3 protein is CASSSGPGTPQYF. In DNA form, the CDR3 reads TGTGCCAGCAGTTCGGGACCAGGGACGCCTCAGTACTTC.

The chain uses TRBV6-5 and TRBJ2-7, with 9 bases identical to TRBD1. The CDR3 spans 15 residues. Unmatched junction bases numbered 6, after V lost 2 bases and J lost 4 bases. Germline CDR1 reads MNHEY; CDR2 reads SVGAGI. The CDR3 DNA is TGTGCCAGCAGTTACCTCGGACAGGGGCTGTACGAGCAGTACTTC. Residues: CASSYLGQGLYEQYF.

The J gene is TRBJ2-7, the V gene TRBV28; TRBD1 agrees at 9 bases. CDR1 is MDHEN and CDR2 is SYDVKM in the germline V gene. V lost 6 bases to trimming and J lost 2 bases; unmatched junction nucleotides: 11. The length of the CDR3 is 16 residues. CDR3 sequence reads: CASSLVGQGFPYEQYF. CDR3 nucleotides: TGTGCCAGCAGCCTAGTAGGACAGGGGTTCCCCTACGAGCAGTACTTC. The full variable domain, its missing parts supplied by reference TRBV28 and TRBJ2-7, is DVKVTQSSRYLVKRTGEKVFLECVQDMDHENMFWYRQDPGLGLRLIYFSYDVKMKEKGDIPEGYSVSREKKERFSLILESASTNQTSMYLCASSLVGQGFPYEQYFGPGTRLTVT.

This clonotype has at least ten counts. This chain joins TRBV20-1 and TRBJ2-7, with D tentatively TRBD1 (5 bases). Germline values: CDR1 DFQATT, CDR2 SNEGSKA (reference sequence). This CDR3 is 15 amino acids long. Trimming shortened V by 1 base and J by 3 bases, and 16 bases separated the two germline ends. CDR3 residues: CSARGKGAPYYEQYF. The CDR3 DNA reads as TGCAGTGCTAGAGGTAAAGGGGCGCCTTACTACGAGCAGTACTTC.

This clonotype showed up just a few times. CDR3 nucleotides: TGTGCCAGCAGTGAAGCAGTCCAATCCGGTGGCTACACCTTC. Its protein product is CASSEAVQSGGYTF. V usage is TRBV6-1 and J usage is TRBJ1-2, with no clear D. Between the trimmed V and J ends, which lost 0 bases and 7 bases, there was a span of 12 bases. There are 14 residues in the CDR3. Germline assignment: CDR1 MNHNS and CDR2 SASEGT.

To note about this clonotype: With a much larger clone just one base away, this may be a read error. The chain recombines TRBV19 with TRBJ2-7; no definite D call. The CDR3 has 13 residues. Trimming shortened V by 4 bases and J by 2 bases, and 9 bases separated the two germline ends. Germline loops: CDR1 LNHDA, CDR2 SQIVND (reference sequence). DNA for the CDR3: TGTGCCAGTAGTACGGTCATTACCTACGAGCAGTACTTC. It specifies CASSTVITYEQYF.

This clonotype has at least ten counts. The V call is TRBV3-1, the J call TRBJ1-2; D is unclear. The CDR3 spans 13 residues. Germline V gene sequence: CDR1 LGHDT, CDR2 YNNKEL (reference sequence). V was pared by 3 bases and J by 4 bases, with 9 bases between. CDR3 nucleotides: TGTGCCAGCAGCCATGCGGGATTCTATGGCTACACCTTC. Translation: CASSHAGFYGYTF.

This clonotype occurred many times. This chain uses TRBV2 with TRBJ1-2, with D perhaps TRBD1 (5 bases). Germline V lookup: CDR1 SNHLY, CDR2 FYNNEI. V was shortened by 4 bases and J by 5 bases, with 14 bases between the two germline ends. The CDR3 loop spans 14 amino acids. This chain's CDR3 is CASSVVRTSYGYTF. The DNA for the CDR3 is TGTGCCAGCAGTGTAGTCCGGACATCATATGGCTACACCTTC.

This clonotype was observed many times. This chain joins TRBV28 and TRBJ2-7; TRBD1 matches at 8 bases. This CDR3 is built from 12 residues. Per the germline V gene, CDR1 is MDHEN and CDR2 is SYDVKM. V dropped 4 bases and J dropped 12; count of bases not matched to a gene: 8. The CDR3 is CASSSLDRGWYF. The CDR3 DNA reads as TGTGCCAGCAGTTCCCTCGACAGGGGTTGGTACTTC.

This clonotype was recorded at least ten times. This rearrangement joins TRBV5-5 to TRBJ2-7; 7 bases match TRBD2. Germline V gives CDR1 SGHKS, CDR2 YYEKEE (reference sequence). CDR3 length equals 13 residues. After removal of 7 bases from V and 6 bases from J, the junction contained 10 bases not matched to a gene. The CDR3 here is CASALGGGSEQYF. The CDR3 region has the DNA TGTGCCAGCGCCCTGGGCGGGGGATCCGAGCAGTACTTC.

As regards this clonotype: This may stem from a read error, because a much larger clone lies one nucleotide away. CDR3: CASSDPGQGRDYGYTF. The DNA for the CDR3 is TGTGCCAGCAGTGATCCTGGACAGGGGAGGGACTATGGCTACACCTTC. The V gene is TRBV24-1, the J gene TRBJ1-2; 9 positions match TRBD1. The CDR3 contains 16 residues. The germline CDR1 and CDR2 sequences are KGHDR and SFDVKD.

This clonotype has ten or more counts. The chain carries TRBV30 and TRBJ2-4; 9 positions agree with TRBD2. The J segment lost 6 bases and the V segment lost 3 bases, leaving 15 bases of the junction unmatched. The length of the CDR3 is 17 residues. Germline CDR1 GTSNPN, CDR2 SVGIG (reference sequence). CDR3 nucleotides: TGTGCCTGGAGGGATATCGGCGGGAGGGGATTTGGAAACATTCAGTACTTC. It specifies CAWRDIGGRGFGNIQYF.

This clonotype was seen ten or more times. The rearrangement links TRBV12-3 or TRBV12-4 to TRBJ1-5; D perhaps matches TRBD1 (5 bases). V was trimmed by 3 bases and J by 4 bases, leaving 13 bases between them. This CDR3 is built from 15 residues. The CDR3 DNA sequence: TGTGCCAGCAGTTTGGGCAGGGAGGTAAATCAGCCCCAGCATTTT. Translating it yields CASSLGREVNQPQHF.

The chain joins TRBV24-1 to TRBJ2-7; a possible D gene is TRBD2 (5 bases). This CDR3 comprises 13 residues. The germline V and J ends were trimmed by 6 bases and 5 bases, with 13 bases remaining between them. The germline V gene encodes CDR1 KGHDR and CDR2 SFDVKD. The CDR3 loop reads CATSPWTGDEQYF. CDR3 bases: TGTGCCACCAGTCCCTGGACTGGAGACGAGCAGTACTTC.

The sample holds many counts of this clonotype. The rearrangement joins TRBV11-1 to TRBJ2-7; D not resolved. Trimming removed 2 bases from V and 1 base from J, with 15 bases in between. The CDR3 length is 16 residues. Germline lookup yields CDR1 SGHAT and CDR2 FQDESV (reference sequence). In DNA form, the CDR3 reads TGTGCCAGCAGCTTAAGTGGCCCCGAGGCGTCCTACGAGCAGTACTTC. This sequence encodes CASSLSGPEASYEQYF.

The CDR3 protein is CASSPGGIPQETQYF. The CDR3 coding sequence is TGTGCCAGCAGCCCAGGCGGGATTCCCCAAGAGACCCAGTACTTC. The V call is TRBV13, the J call TRBJ2-5; D possibly corresponds to TRBD2 (6 bases). V was clipped by 5 bases and J by 1 base, with 14 bases between them. This CDR3 spans 15 amino acids. The germline gives CDR1 PRHDT, CDR2 FYEKMQ (reference sequence).

This clonotype was counted at least ten times. The rearrangement joins TRBV9 to TRBJ1-1; 12 positions match TRBD1. V was pared by 4 bases and J by 0 bases, with 10 bases of the junction left unmatched. The germline V gene encodes CDR1 SGDLS and CDR2 YYNGEE. This CDR3 contains 18 residues. DNA of the CDR3: TGTGCCAGCAGCCCAGACGGGACAGGGGGCGCGATGAACACTGAAGCTTTCTTT. This sequence encodes CASSPDGTGGAMNTEAFF.